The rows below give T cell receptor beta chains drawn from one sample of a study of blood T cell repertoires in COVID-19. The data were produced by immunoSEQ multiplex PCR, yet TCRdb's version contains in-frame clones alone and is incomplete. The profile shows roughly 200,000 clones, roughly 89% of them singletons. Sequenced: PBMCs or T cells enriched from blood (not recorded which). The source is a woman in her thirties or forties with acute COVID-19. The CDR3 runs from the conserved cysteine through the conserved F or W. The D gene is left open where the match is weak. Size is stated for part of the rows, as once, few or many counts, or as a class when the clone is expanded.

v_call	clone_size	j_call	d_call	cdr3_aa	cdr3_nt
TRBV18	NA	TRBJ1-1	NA	CASSPGGVNRVNTEAFF	TGTGCCAGCTCACCAGGGGGGGTTAACAGGGTCAACACTGAAGCTTTCTTT
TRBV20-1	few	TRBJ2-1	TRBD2	CSASHSGVSYNEQFF	TGCAGTGCTAGTCACAGCGGGGTCTCCTACAATGAGCAGTTCTTC
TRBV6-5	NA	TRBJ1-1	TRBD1	CASSRGINTEAFF	TGTGCCAGCAGCAGGGGGATTAACACTGAAGCTTTCTTT
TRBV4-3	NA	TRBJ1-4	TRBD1	CASSPQDRGEKLFF	TGCGCCAGCAGCCCCCAGGACAGGGGAGAAAAACTGTTTTTT
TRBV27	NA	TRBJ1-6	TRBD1	CASTGTGASSYNSPLHF	TGTGCCAGCACCGGGACAGGGGCCAGCTCCTATAATTCACCCCTCCACTTT
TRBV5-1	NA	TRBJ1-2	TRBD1	CASSPWGDSSLYGYTF	TGCGCCAGCAGCCCCTGGGGGGACAGCTCTCTGTATGGCTACACCTTC
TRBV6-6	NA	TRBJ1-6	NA	CASRDGSSYNSPLHF	TGTGCCAGCAGGGACGGGAGCTCCTATAATTCACCCCTCCACTTT
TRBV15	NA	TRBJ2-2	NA	CATSGRGPGGELFF	TGTGCCACCAGCGGGCGGGGGCCAGGCGGGGAGCTGTTTTTT
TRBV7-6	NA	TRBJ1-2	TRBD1	CASSLLRTGFPNGYTF	TGTGCCAGCAGCTTGCTACGGACAGGGTTCCCCAATGGCTACACCTTC
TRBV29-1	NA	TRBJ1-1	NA	CSVIGQKNTEAFF	TGCAGCGTTATCGGACAGAAGAACACTGAAGCTTTCTTT
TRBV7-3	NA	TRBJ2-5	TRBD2	CASSLRSGVRETQYF	TGTGCCAGCAGCTTACGAAGCGGGGTCAGAGAGACCCAGTACTTC
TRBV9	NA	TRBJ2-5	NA	CASSAPGLGGETQYF	TGTGCCAGCAGCGCCCCGGGACTAGGGGGCGAGACCCAGTACTTC
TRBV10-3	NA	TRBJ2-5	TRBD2	CAISGGGGETQYF	TGTGCCATCAGTGGCGGGGGAGGAGAGACCCAGTACTTC
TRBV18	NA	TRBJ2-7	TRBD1	CASSPRQGDYEQYF	TGTGCCAGCTCACCAAGACAGGGAGACTACGAGCAGTACTTC
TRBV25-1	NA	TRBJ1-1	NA	CASSVGSSKAFF	TGTGCCAGCAGTGTCGGGAGTTCTAAAGCTTTCTTT
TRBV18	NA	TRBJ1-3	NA	CASSSPAGLSGNTIYF	TGTGCCAGCTCTTCACCGGCAGGCCTCTCTGGAAACACCATATATTTT
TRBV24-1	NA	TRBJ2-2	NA	CATSDSLREVGTGELFF	TGTGCCACCAGTGACTCCCTGAGAGAGGTGGGCACCGGGGAGCTGTTTTTT
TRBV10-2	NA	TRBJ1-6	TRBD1	CASSYTGDPNSPLHF	TGCGCCAGCAGCTACACAGGGGACCCTAATTCACCCCTCCACTTT
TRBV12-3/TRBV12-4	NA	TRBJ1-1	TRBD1	CASSSGGTEAFF	TGTGCCAGCAGTTCAGGGGGCACTGAAGCTTTCTTT
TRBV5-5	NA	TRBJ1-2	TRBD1	CASSQNRGGYTF	TGTGCCAGCAGCCAAAACAGGGGTGGCTACACCTTC
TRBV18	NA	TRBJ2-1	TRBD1	CASRDRVHEQFF	TGTGCCAGTCGGGACAGGGTACATGAGCAGTTCTTC
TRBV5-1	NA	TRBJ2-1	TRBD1	CASSWGRTGGNPHEQFF	TGCGCCAGCAGCTGGGGCCGGACAGGTGGAAACCCCCATGAGCAGTTCTTC
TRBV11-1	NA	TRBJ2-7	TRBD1	CASSWDRGTYEQYF	TGTGCCAGCAGCTGGGACAGGGGGACCTACGAGCAGTACTTC
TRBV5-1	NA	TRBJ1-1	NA	CASSLLASAEAFF	TGCGCCAGCAGCTTGTTAGCGAGCGCTGAAGCTTTCTTT
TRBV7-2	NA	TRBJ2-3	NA	CASSLYRPSGTDTQYF	TGTGCCAGCAGCTTATACAGACCATCGGGGACAGATACGCAGTATTTT
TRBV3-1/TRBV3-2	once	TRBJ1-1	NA	CASSQRQRVNTEAFF	TGTGCCAGCAGCCAGCGGCAGAGAGTAAACACTGAAGCTTTCTTT
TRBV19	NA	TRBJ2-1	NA	CASSIVSVLSPEQFF	TGTGCCAGTAGTATAGTATCAGTCCTCTCTCCTGAGCAGTTCTTC
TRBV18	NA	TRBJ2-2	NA	CASSPPSMNTGELFF	TGTGCCAGCTCACCACCGTCTATGAACACCGGGGAGCTGTTTTTT
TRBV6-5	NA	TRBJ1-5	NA	CASSYGSYSNQPQHF	TGTGCCAGCAGTTATGGTTCCTATAGCAATCAGCCCCAGCATTTT
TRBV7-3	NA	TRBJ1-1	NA	CASSTQGFGTEAFF	TGTGCCAGCAGCACCCAGGGATTCGGGACTGAAGCTTTCTTT
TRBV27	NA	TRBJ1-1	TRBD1	CASSPGQMNTEAFF	TGTGCCAGCAGTCCGGGACAGATGAACACTGAAGCTTTCTTT
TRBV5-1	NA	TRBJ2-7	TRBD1	CASSLGQGNYEQYF	TGCGCCAGCAGCTTGGGACAGGGGAACTACGAGCAGTACTTC
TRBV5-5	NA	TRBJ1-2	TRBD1	CASSPAGTGGRTNYGYTF	TGTGCCAGCAGCCCCGCCGGGACAGGGGGTAGAACTAACTATGGCTACACCTTC
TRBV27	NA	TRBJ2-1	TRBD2	CASSISGSSYNEQFF	TGTGCCAGCAGTATTAGCGGGAGCTCCTACAATGAGCAGTTCTTC
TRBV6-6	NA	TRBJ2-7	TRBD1	CASSSPDRVGYEQYF	TGTGCCAGCAGTTCCCCAGACAGGGTTGGGTACGAGCAGTACTTC